This T cell receptor (beta chain) was sequenced during a study of beta chain features in type 1 diabetes. General study findings and limits: More deletions and fewer insertions at VDJ junctions were found in patients with type 1 diabetes. Shorter TCRB CDR3s, moderately but significantly so, marked every one of the four CD4+ subsets in Type 1 diabetes patients. Patients showed naive, central memory and Treg TCRB repertoires that appeared more similar than those of healthy donors.

To note about this clone: As yet, its antigen is unknown.

What was sequenced were expressed TCRB transcripts, since all of the isolated RNA had been reverse transcribed. The assay was immunoSEQ multiplex PCR, and TCRdb's table has in-frame clones only and misses some. The sample consists of 600,000 or so clones, around 15% of them appearing once. The single heparinised draw taken from each donor contained roughly 100 mL of blood on average. Once sorted, every population was more than 95% pure. The receptor comes from a man younger than 35 with type 1 diabetes. Sequencing used naive CD4+ T cells from blood.

CDR3 loop: CASSSPEGQGFRGAYEQYF. CDR3 nucleotides: TGTGCCAGCAGCAGTCCCGAGGGACAGGGTTTTCGTGGGGCCTACGAGCAGTACTTC. This chain uses TRBV5-6 with TRBJ2-7; 9 bases fit TRBD1. Trimming took 4 bases from V and 2 from J; bases not matched to a gene: 19. This CDR3 contains 19 residues. CDR1 SGHDT and CDR2 YYEEEE come from the germline V gene.